This T cell receptor (beta chain) was obtained from a study of OX40 agonist ivuxolimab in advanced cancers. The overall study: Ivuxolimab, an agonistic anti-OX40 (CD134) antibody, was given to patients.

Using immunoSEQ multiplex PCR, the repertoire was profiled, and TCRdb retains in-frame clones only, with some absent. This table has 35,000 to 45,000 clones, roughly 86% appearing once. The CDR3 covers 13 residues. Trimming removed 4 bases from V and 5 bases from J, with 9 bases in between. From germline, CDR1 is SGDLS and CDR2 YYNGEE. V gene TRBV9 combines with J gene TRBJ2-2; D is undetermined. The source is an adult with an advanced solid tumor such as melanoma, head and neck, liver or kidney cancer. Sequencing used CD4+ or CD8+ T cells sorted from blood, obtained in a trial of the OX40 agonist ivuxolimab. The CDR3 DNA reads TGTGCCAGCAGCTTAGGCACTACCGGGGAGCTGTTTTTT. It translates to CASSLGTTGELFF.